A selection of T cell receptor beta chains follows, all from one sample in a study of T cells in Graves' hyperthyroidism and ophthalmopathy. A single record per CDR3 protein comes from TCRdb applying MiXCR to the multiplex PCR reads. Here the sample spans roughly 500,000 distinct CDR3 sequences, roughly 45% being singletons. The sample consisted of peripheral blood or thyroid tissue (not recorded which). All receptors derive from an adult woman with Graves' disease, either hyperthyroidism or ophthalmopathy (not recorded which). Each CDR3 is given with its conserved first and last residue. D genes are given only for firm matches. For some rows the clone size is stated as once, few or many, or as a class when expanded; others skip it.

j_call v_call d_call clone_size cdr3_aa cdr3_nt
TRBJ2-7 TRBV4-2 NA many CASSPDLGSYEQYF TGTGCCAGCAGCCCGGATCTTGGCTCCTACGAGCAGTACTTC
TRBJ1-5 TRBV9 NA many CASSVGWAEQPQHF TGTGCCAGCAGCGTAGGGTGGGCAGAGCAGCCCCAGCATTTT
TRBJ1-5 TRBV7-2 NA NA CASSHPLNQPQHF TGTGCCAGCAGCCACCCCCTGAATCAGCCCCAGCATTTT
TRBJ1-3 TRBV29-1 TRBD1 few CSVVGTGRSGNTIYF TGCAGCGTCGTGGGGACAGGGAGGTCTGGAAACACCATATATTTT
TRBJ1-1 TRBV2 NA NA CASSGSMNTEAFF TGTGCCAGCAGCGGCAGCATGAACACTGAAGCTTTCTTT
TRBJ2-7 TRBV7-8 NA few CASSTRKGPVSYEQYF TGTGCCAGCAGTACGCGGAAGGGACCGGTTTCCTACGAGCAGTACTTC
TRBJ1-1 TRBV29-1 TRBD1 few CSAVKTGGVEAFF TGCAGCGCCGTGAAGACAGGGGGGGTTGAAGCTTTCTTT
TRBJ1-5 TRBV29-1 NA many CSVGEGAGQPQHF TGCAGCGTGGGGGAAGGGGCGGGACAGCCCCAGCATTTT
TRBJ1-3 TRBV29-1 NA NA CSVEGDSVGNTIYF TGCAGCGTTGAAGGGGACTCCGTTGGAAACACCATATATTTT
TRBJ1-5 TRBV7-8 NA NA CASSLASTGLNQPQHF TGTGCCAGCAGCTTAGCGAGCACAGGGTTAAATCAGCCCCAGCATTTT
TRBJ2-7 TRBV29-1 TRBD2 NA CSVMGLLPYEQYF TGCAGCGTTATGGGACTATTACCCTACGAGCAGTACTTC
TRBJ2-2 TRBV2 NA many CASTKRADTGELFF TGTGCCAGCACTAAAAGGGCAGACACCGGGGAGCTGTTTTTT
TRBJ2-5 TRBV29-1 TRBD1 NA CSQQGPETQYF TGCAGCCAACAGGGGCCAGAGACCCAGTACTTC
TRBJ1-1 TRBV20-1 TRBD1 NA CSARATGQGRFTEAFF TGCAGTGCTAGAGCCACCGGACAGGGGAGGTTCACTGAAGCTTTCTTT
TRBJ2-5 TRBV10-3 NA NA CAISDGSRGGETQYF TGTGCCATCAGTGACGGGTCTAGGGGCGGAGAGACCCAGTACTTC
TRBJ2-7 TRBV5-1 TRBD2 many CASSLATSGEQYF TGCGCCAGCAGCTTGGCGACTAGCGGCGAGCAGTACTTC
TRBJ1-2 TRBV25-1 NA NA CASSRAGVFWYGYTF TGTGCCAGCAGTCGGGCAGGGGTGTTTTGGTATGGCTACACCTTC
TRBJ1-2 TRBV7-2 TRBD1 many CASSSRQGKGYTF TGTGCCAGCAGCTCTAGACAGGGTAAAGGCTACACCTTC
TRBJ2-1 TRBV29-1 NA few CSVGRDEQFF TGCAGCGTTGGTCGGGATGAGCAGTTCTTC